This is a list of T cell receptor beta chains from one sample in a study of T cells in Graves' hyperthyroidism and ophthalmopathy. TCRdb re-called the multiplex PCR reads through MiXCR, storing one row per CDR3 protein. The data contain about 740,000 distinct CDR3 sequences, approximately 14% of them singletons. Sequenced sample: blood. The receptors stem from a woman between 18 and 29 years old with Graves' hyperthyroidism. The CDR3 runs from the conserved cysteine through the conserved F or W. D genes are given only for firm matches. Clone size appears in some rows only: once, few, many, or a class for an expanded clone.

J gene: TRBJ1-1; V gene: TRBV24-1; D gene: NA; clone size: NA; CDR3 protein: CATSVGLEAFF; CDR3 DNA: TGTGCCACCAGTGTTGGGTTGGAAGCTTTCTTT
J gene: TRBJ2-3; V gene: TRBV20-1; D gene: TRBD2; clone size: many; CDR3 protein: CSAVGTSGGWNTQYF; CDR3 DNA: TGCAGTGCTGTCGGGACTAGCGGGGGATGGAATACGCAGTATTTT
J gene: TRBJ1-5; V gene: TRBV10-3; D gene: TRBD1; clone size: NA; CDR3 protein: CAISSTGQGKQPQHF; CDR3 DNA: TGTGCCATCAGTTCTACGGGACAGGGGAAACAGCCCCAGCATTTT
J gene: TRBJ1-5; V gene: TRBV20-1; D gene: TRBD1; clone size: few; CDR3 protein: CSAKEPGQGFSYSNQPQHF; CDR3 DNA: TGCAGTGCTAAAGAACCGGGACAGGGCTTCTCCTATAGCAATCAGCCCCAGCATTTT
J gene: TRBJ2-3; V gene: TRBV29-1; D gene: NA; clone size: NA; CDR3 protein: CSATPTDTQYF; CDR3 DNA: TGCAGCGCGACACCCACAGATACGCAGTATTTT
J gene: TRBJ2-5; V gene: TRBV27; D gene: NA; clone size: many; CDR3 protein: CASSLQGIRETQYF; CDR3 DNA: TGTGCCAGCAGCCTACAGGGAATCCGAGAGACCCAGTACTTC
J gene: TRBJ1-1; V gene: TRBV3-1; D gene: TRBD1; clone size: many; CDR3 protein: CASSHRGLGTENTEAFF; CDR3 DNA: TGTGCCAGCAGCCACCGGGGGTTGGGGACAGAGAACACTGAAGCTTTCTTT
J gene: TRBJ2-3; V gene: TRBV4-1; D gene: TRBD2; clone size: NA; CDR3 protein: CASSQVGTSGNTQYF; CDR3 DNA: TGCGCCAGCAGCCAAGTGGGGACTAGCGGAAATACGCAGTATTTT
J gene: TRBJ2-3; V gene: TRBV6-1; D gene: NA; clone size: NA; CDR3 protein: CAGSRGGPEGTDTQYF; CDR3 DNA: TGTGCTGGTTCACGCGGCGGGCCAGAGGGCACAGATACGCAGTATTTT
J gene: TRBJ1-4; V gene: TRBV5-1; D gene: NA; clone size: few; CDR3 protein: CASSRIESGEKLFF; CDR3 DNA: TGCGCCAGCAGCCGTATAGAGTCGGGGGAAAAACTGTTTTTT
J gene: TRBJ1-4; V gene: TRBV5-1; D gene: NA; clone size: NA; CDR3 protein: CASSFATEPNEKLFF; CDR3 DNA: TGCGCCAGCAGCTTTGCGACGGAACCTAATGAAAAACTGTTTTTT
J gene: TRBJ2-1; V gene: TRBV5-1; D gene: TRBD1; clone size: many; CDR3 protein: CASSLATGTGHNEQFF; CDR3 DNA: TGCGCCAGCAGCTTGGCGACCGGGACAGGCCACAATGAGCAGTTCTTC
J gene: TRBJ2-2; V gene: TRBV30; D gene: NA; clone size: few; CDR3 protein: CAWRRGQMNTGELFF; CDR3 DNA: TGTGCCTGGAGGCGGGGACAGATGAACACCGGGGAGCTGTTTTTT
J gene: TRBJ2-3; V gene: TRBV7-8; D gene: NA; clone size: many; CDR3 protein: CASSLVGWEPQAFTDTQYF; CDR3 DNA: TGTGCCAGCAGCTTAGTAGGATGGGAGCCCCAAGCTTTTACAGATACGCAGTATTTT
J gene: TRBJ1-1; V gene: TRBV9; D gene: NA; clone size: few; CDR3 protein: CASSASSVGTEAFF; CDR3 DNA: TGTGCCAGCAGCGCCAGCTCTGTTGGGACTGAAGCTTTCTTT
J gene: TRBJ2-7; V gene: TRBV30; D gene: TRBD2; clone size: few; CDR3 protein: CAWSVGLAYEQYF; CDR3 DNA: TGTGCCTGGAGTGTTGGACTAGCTTACGAGCAGTACTTC
J gene: TRBJ1-5; V gene: TRBV2; D gene: NA; clone size: many; CDR3 protein: CASARSFILNQPQHF; CDR3 DNA: TGTGCCAGCGCTAGGTCCTTCATACTAAATCAGCCCCAGCATTTT
J gene: TRBJ2-3; V gene: TRBV10-3; D gene: NA; clone size: NA; CDR3 protein: CAISESIPDTQYF; CDR3 DNA: TGTGCCATCAGTGAGTCTATCCCAGATACGCAGTATTTT
J gene: TRBJ2-7; V gene: TRBV27; D gene: TRBD1; clone size: many; CDR3 protein: CASSRTGRYEQYF; CDR3 DNA: TGTGCCAGCAGCCGGACAGGGAGGTACGAGCAGTACTTC
J gene: TRBJ2-7; V gene: TRBV11-1; D gene: NA; clone size: many; CDR3 protein: CASSLRSGLSSYEQYF; CDR3 DNA: TGTGCCAGCAGCTTACGGAGCGGGCTCAGCTCCTACGAGCAGTACTTC
J gene: TRBJ2-1; V gene: TRBV5-1; D gene: NA; clone size: NA; CDR3 protein: CASSLESRGNYNEQFF; CDR3 DNA: TGCGCCAGCAGCTTGGAATCCAGGGGCAACTACAATGAGCAGTTCTTC
J gene: TRBJ2-7; V gene: TRBV28; D gene: TRBD1; clone size: NA; CDR3 protein: CASRTGRPYEQYF; CDR3 DNA: TGTGCCAGCCGGACAGGGAGACCCTACGAGCAGTACTTC
J gene: TRBJ2-1; V gene: TRBV20-1; D gene: TRBD2; clone size: NA; CDR3 protein: CSARAGEVCNEQFF; CDR3 DNA: TGCAGTGCTCGAGCGGGAGAGGTCTGCAATGAGCAGTTCTTC
J gene: TRBJ2-1; V gene: TRBV7-6; D gene: TRBD2; clone size: few; CDR3 protein: CASSLTRVAGDRSRSYNEQFF; CDR3 DNA: TGTGCCAGCAGCTTAACGCGAGTAGCGGGAGACCGATCACGCTCCTACAATGAGCAGTTCTTC
J gene: TRBJ2-7; V gene: TRBV6-2/TRBV6-3; D gene: NA; clone size: NA; CDR3 protein: CASSYGGAPYEQYF; CDR3 DNA: TGTGCCAGCAGTTACGGGGGGGCCCCCTACGAGCAGTACTTC
J gene: TRBJ1-5; V gene: TRBV6-1; D gene: NA; clone size: NA; CDR3 protein: CASSAPTGLNQPQHF; CDR3 DNA: TGTGCCAGCAGTGCCCCGACAGGTCTTAATCAGCCCCAGCATTTT
J gene: TRBJ1-1; V gene: TRBV3-1; D gene: NA; clone size: many; CDR3 protein: CASSLSGLNTEAFF; CDR3 DNA: TGTGCCAGCAGTCTAAGCGGACTGAACACTGAAGCTTTCTTT
J gene: TRBJ2-7; V gene: TRBV2; D gene: NA; clone size: many; CDR3 protein: CASMEETGSYEQYF; CDR3 DNA: TGTGCCAGCATGGAGGAGACGGGATCCTACGAGCAGTACTTC
J gene: TRBJ2-1; V gene: TRBV11-2; D gene: TRBD2; clone size: many; CDR3 protein: CATLIRREGGDEQFF; CDR3 DNA: TGTGCCACGCTAATTAGGCGGGAGGGGGGCGATGAGCAGTTCTTC
J gene: TRBJ1-6; V gene: TRBV11-2; D gene: NA; clone size: NA; CDR3 protein: CASRRDNSPLHF; CDR3 DNA: TGTGCCAGCAGACGGGATAATTCACCCCTCCACTTT
J gene: TRBJ1-6; V gene: TRBV5-8; D gene: NA; clone size: NA; CDR3 protein: CASSPLSELNSPLHF; CDR3 DNA: TGTGCCAGCAGCCCCCTCTCGGAGCTTAATTCACCCCTCCACTTT
J gene: TRBJ1-2; V gene: TRBV7-9; D gene: NA; clone size: few; CDR3 protein: CASSLTDRTLSGYTF; CDR3 DNA: TGTGCCAGCAGCCTTACGGATAGGACACTTAGTGGCTACACCTTC
J gene: TRBJ2-7; V gene: TRBV30; D gene: NA; clone size: many; CDR3 protein: CAGPGTPEEQYF; CDR3 DNA: TGTGCCGGACCCGGGACCCCAGAGGAGCAGTACTTC
J gene: TRBJ1-2; V gene: TRBV7-9; D gene: NA; clone size: many; CDR3 protein: CASSLGAGLHGYTF; CDR3 DNA: TGTGCCAGCAGCTTAGGTGCAGGATTACATGGCTACACCTTC
J gene: TRBJ2-7; V gene: TRBV18; D gene: NA; clone size: NA; CDR3 protein: CASSPQTGDNGQYF; CDR3 DNA: TGCGCCAGCTCACCTCAGACTGGCGACAATGGGCAGTACTTC
J gene: TRBJ2-1; V gene: TRBV5-6; D gene: TRBD1; clone size: many; CDR3 protein: CASRSGTGHYEQFF; CDR3 DNA: TGTGCCAGCAGATCCGGGACAGGGCACTATGAGCAGTTCTTC
J gene: TRBJ2-7; V gene: TRBV11-2; D gene: NA; clone size: many; CDR3 protein: CASSHWIYEQYF; CDR3 DNA: TGTGCCAGCAGCCACTGGATCTACGAGCAGTACTTC
J gene: TRBJ2-1; V gene: TRBV6-6; D gene: NA; clone size: many; CDR3 protein: CASSYRLGPDEQFF; CDR3 DNA: TGTGCCAGCAGTTACCGTCTGGGACCCGACGAGCAGTTCTTC
J gene: TRBJ2-1; V gene: TRBV27; D gene: TRBD2; clone size: many; CDR3 protein: CASSPKLTSRHNDEQFF; CDR3 DNA: TGTGCCAGCAGTCCGAAGTTGACTAGCAGGCACAATGATGAGCAGTTCTTC
J gene: TRBJ2-7; V gene: TRBV3-1; D gene: TRBD1; clone size: many; CDR3 protein: CASSQVGTGDFYEQYF; CDR3 DNA: TGTGCCAGCAGCCAAGTGGGGACAGGCGACTTCTACGAGCAGTACTTC
J gene: TRBJ2-1; V gene: TRBV10-3; D gene: TRBD2; clone size: NA; CDR3 protein: CAISETSGPYNEQFF; CDR3 DNA: TGTGCCATCAGTGAGACTAGCGGGCCGTACAATGAGCAGTTCTTC